The 32 T cell receptor beta chains listed next were all sequenced from one sample in a study of lymphopenia after photon versus proton radiotherapy. TCRdb keeps only in-frame clones here, not all; method: immunoSEQ multiplex PCR. This table holds 150,000 to 200,000 clones, about 88% found once. This sample comprised peripheral blood, obtained from a patient treated with photon-based radiotherapy. These receptor sequences come from a man aged 45-65 years with gastric cancer.

The chain is built from TRBV5-4 and TRBJ1-2; D call uncertain. This CDR3 comprises 16 residues. Looked up from germline, CDR1 is SGHNT and CDR2 is YYREEE (reference sequence). V lost 0 bases and J lost 3, with 15 bases in between. The CDR3 region has the DNA TGTGCCAGCAGCTTGGGAGGCGTAGCCGGGGACTATGGCTACACCTTC. Protein sequence: CASSLGGVAGDYGYTF.

For the CDR3, the DNA is TGTGCCAGCAGGGGACGTGGCAATCAGCCCCAGCATTTT. The encoded protein is CASRGRGNQPQHF. This chain uses TRBV25-1 with TRBJ1-5; TRBD1 is a possible D gene (5 bases). Germline loops: CDR1 MGHDK, CDR2 SYGVNS. The CDR3 contains 13 residues. Trimming left V 6 bases short and J 2 bases short, with 8 bases between.

The chain has TRBV7-9 and TRBJ2-7; 9 bases align to TRBD2. Germline V gene sequence: CDR1 SEHNR, CDR2 FQNEAQ (reference sequence). V trimming: 0 bases; J trimming: 5 bases; junction bases outside the gene matches: 5. CDR3 length: 15 residues. The CDR3, as DNA: TGTGCCAGCAGCTTAGCGGGCGGGAGGGGCCACGAGCAGTACTTC. It codes for CASSLAGGRGHEQYF.

The chain employs TRBV5-1 and TRBJ1-2; D ambiguous. From germline, CDR1 is SGHRS and CDR2 YFSETQ. The germline V and J ends were trimmed by 4 bases and 8 bases, with 12 bases remaining between them. The CDR3 covers 12 residues. The CDR3 nucleotides read TGCGCCAGCAGCCCGGCCAGAGGGGGCTACACCTTC. Residues: CASSPARGGYTF.

The sample holds one count of this clone. CDR3 amino acids: CASSPRVSGRPSYEQYF. In nucleotides, the CDR3 is TGTGCCAGCAGCCCCCGGGTTAGCGGGAGGCCCTCCTACGAGCAGTACTTC. The V call is TRBV7-9, the J call TRBJ2-7, with 10 bases fitting TRBD2. The CDR3 is made up of 17 amino acids. Per germline, CDR1 SEHNR and CDR2 FQNEAQ (reference sequence). With 5 bases clipped from V and 0 bases from J, the junction kept 10 bases outside the gene matches. The full variable domain, with the rest looked up from reference TRBV7-9 and TRBJ2-7, is DTGVSQNPRHKITKRGQNVTFRCDPISEHNRLYWYRQTLGQGPEFLTYFQNEAQLEKSRLLSDRFSAERPKGSFSTLEIQRTEQGDSAMYLCASSPRVSGRPSYEQYFGPGTRLTVT.

V gene TRBV19 combines with J gene TRBJ2-3; D gene uncertain. CDR3 length: 11 amino acids. V lost 5 bases and J lost 5, with 5 bases in between. Germline CDR1 LNHDA, CDR2 SQIVND (reference sequence). As DNA, the CDR3 is TGTGCCAGTAGTGAAAGAGATACGCAGTATTTT. This gives the protein CASSERDTQYF.

The gene calls are TRBV10-3 and TRBJ2-7; D is ambiguous. This CDR3 is 15 amino acids long. Germline V CDR1 and CDR2: ENHRY, SYGVKD. V lost 0 bases and J 0 bases, leaving 9 bases between the germline ends. The CDR3, as DNA: TGTGCCATCAGTGAGTCTTCGGCAGGCTCCTACGAGCAGTACTTC. Protein: CAISESSAGSYEQYF.

J is TRBJ2-1 and V is TRBV7-2, with 7 bases matching TRBD2. V trimming: 6 bases; J trimming: 2 bases; junction bases outside the gene matches: 1. Germline V gene data show CDR1 as SGHTA and CDR2 as FQGNSA. This CDR3 is built from 13 residues. The chain's CDR3 is CASSRGAYNEQFF. The CDR3 region has the DNA TGTGCCAGCAGTCGGGGGGCCTACAATGAGCAGTTCTTC. The whole variable domain, remainder taken from reference TRBV7-2 and TRBJ2-1, is GAGVSQSPSNKVTEKGKDVELRCDPISGHTALYWYRQSLGQGLEFLIYFQGNSAPDKSGLPSDRFSAERTGGSVSTLTIQRTQQEDSAVYLCASSRGAYNEQFFGPGTRLTVL.

The chain employs TRBV11-2 and TRBJ2-3, with D possibly TRBD2 on 5 matching bases. The germline CDR1 and CDR2 sequences are SGHAT and FQNNGV. CDR3 length equals 14 residues. V lost 0 bases and J lost 6, with 10 bases in between. This CDR3 is CASSLDTPGDTQYF. In DNA, the CDR3 is TGTGCCAGCAGCTTAGATACCCCGGGGGATACGCAGTATTTT.

This chain connects TRBV27 to TRBJ2-7, with TRBD1 matching 9 bases. The CDR3 loop spans 15 amino acids. V shed 6 bases, J shed 1 base, and the junction held 7 bases outside the gene matches. CDR1 MNHEY and CDR2 SMNVEV come from the germline V gene (reference sequence). CDR3 in DNA: TGTGCCAGCAGGAGAGGACAGGGGTGGTCCTACGAGCAGTACTTC. It codes for CASRRGQGWSYEQYF.

This clone was counted once. The chain has TRBV7-9 and TRBJ2-7, with 10 positions matching TRBD1. Germline CDR1 and CDR2: SEHNR and FQNEAQ (reference sequence). After removal of 2 bases from V and 4 bases from J, the junction contained 2 bases not matched to a gene. The CDR3 sequence is 14 residues long. DNA for the CDR3: TGTGCCAGCAGCTTAAGACAGGGGGCGTACGAGCAGTACTTC. Protein product: CASSLRQGAYEQYF.

The rearrangement uses TRBV4-1 and TRBJ2-7, with 7 bases matching TRBD2. V gave up 1 base and J gave up 2 bases; unmatched junction bases: 5. The length of the CDR3 is 15 residues. The germline CDR1 and CDR2 sequences are MGHRA and YSYEKL. CDR3 sequence: CASSQVGLAAYEQYF. For the CDR3, the DNA is TGCGCCAGCAGCCAAGTGGGGCTAGCGGCCTACGAGCAGTACTTC.

In this sample, this clone turned up a few times. The CDR3 sequence: CAWSENGLSNQPQHF. In nucleotides, the CDR3 is TGTGCCTGGAGTGAGAACGGGCTTAGCAATCAGCCCCAGCATTTT. V gene TRBV30 combines with J gene TRBJ1-5, with unresolved D. Trimming stripped 1 base from V and 0 bases from J, with 10 bases between. Germline values: CDR1 GTSNPN, CDR2 SVGIG (reference sequence). This CDR3 is 15 amino acids long.

The rearrangement links TRBV7-2 to TRBJ2-7; no reliable D call. The CDR3 contains 14 residues. Germline CDR1 reads SGHTA; CDR2 reads FQGNSA. Between the trimmed V and J ends, which lost 1 base and 5 bases, there was a span of 12 bases. The CDR3 DNA follows: TGTGCCAGCAGCTTAGGCTTTACAAGCCACGAGCAGTACTTC. Amino acids: CASSLGFTSHEQYF.

This sequence joins TRBV18 and TRBJ1-1; no clear D gene. Germline V lookup: CDR1 KGHSH, CDR2 LQKENI. The CDR3 contains 14 residues. V shed 3 bases and J shed 2 bases, with 10 bases lying between them. CDR3 nucleotide sequence: TGTGCCAGCTCACCTGCTCAGTCTAACACTGAAGCTTTCTTT. It encodes CASSPAQSNTEAFF.

The rearrangement links TRBV6-1 to TRBJ2-7; D gene ambiguous. This CDR3 region has 14 residues. Per the germline V gene, CDR1 is MNHNS and CDR2 is SASEGT. Trimming took 4 bases from V and 0 from J, leaving 10 bases between them. CDR3 loop: CASSAEVTSYEQYF. CDR3 DNA sequence: TGTGCCAGCAGTGCCGAGGTCACCTCCTACGAGCAGTACTTC.

V usage is TRBV7-2 and J usage is TRBJ1-1, with TRBD1 identical over 8 bases. Per germline, CDR1 SGHTA and CDR2 FQGNSA. The J segment lost 6 bases and the V segment lost 1 base, leaving 13 bases of the junction unmatched. The CDR3 length is 17 residues. The CDR3 region has the DNA TGTGCCAGCAGCTTAGTAATTCAGGGGGCGCGTCGCGCTGAAGCTTTCTTT. Amino acids: CASSLVIQGARRAEAFF.

The chain employs TRBV29-1 and TRBJ2-7, with D perhaps given as TRBD1 or TRBD2 (5 bases each). Trimming left V 5 bases short and J 1 base short, with 15 bases between. Germline CDR1 reads SQVTM; CDR2 reads ANQGSEA. CDR3 length equals 14 residues. CDR3 nucleotides: TGCAGCGTTTTGGGGGATGAAGGATCCTACGAGCAGTACTTC. Encoded protein: CSVLGDEGSYEQYF.

The gene calls are TRBV29-1 and TRBJ1-1, with unresolved D. Between the trimmed V and J ends, which lost 0 bases and 1 base, there was a span of 6 bases. Germline CDR1 is SQVTM and CDR2 is ANQGSEA. This CDR3 is 13 amino acids long. The CDR3 coding sequence is TGCAGCGTTGAAGATCAAGGGAACACTGAAGCTTTCTTT. It translates to CSVEDQGNTEAFF.

J is TRBJ2-5 and V is TRBV28; 10 positions match TRBD2. Germline V gives CDR1 MDHEN, CDR2 SYDVKM. V trimming: 4 bases; J trimming: 5 bases; junction bases outside the gene matches: 4. The CDR3 loop spans 14 amino acids. The CDR3 nucleotides are TGTGCCAGCAGTTCTAGCGGGAGTACGGAGACCCAGTACTTC. Protein sequence: CASSSSGSTETQYF.

Regarding this clone: Distinct nucleotide sequences in the sample also encode this CDR3. The chain joins TRBV20-1 to TRBJ2-5; D remains ambiguous. There are 11 residues in the CDR3. V was pared by 3 bases and J by 1 base, with 3 bases between. Germline loops: CDR1 DFQATT, CDR2 SNEGSKA (reference sequence). DNA for the CDR3: TGCAGTGCTAGGCCCCAAGAGACCCAGTACTTC. Amino acids: CSARPQETQYF.

This chain uses TRBV27 with TRBJ2-1; D is possibly TRBD2 (5 bases). The germline V and J ends were trimmed by 3 bases and 9 bases, with 12 bases remaining between them. Per germline, CDR1 MNHEY and CDR2 SMNVEV (reference sequence). This CDR3 region has 13 residues. The CDR3 DNA sequence: TGTGCCAGCAGTTTCGAGGGAGATGGTGAGCAGTTCTTC. It specifies CASSFEGDGEQFF.

V gene TRBV9 combines with J gene TRBJ1-2, with D unclear. The V gene's germline CDR1 is SGDLS and CDR2 YYNGEE. Trimming took 1 base from V and 8 from J, leaving 15 bases between them. CDR3 length: 14 amino acids. CDR3 DNA: TGTGCCAGCAGCGTAAACACCCGGCAGGCGGGCTACACCTTC. This translates into CASSVNTRQAGYTF.

This sequence joins TRBV6-1 and TRBJ1-1; 7 nucleotides line up with TRBD1. The germline CDR1 and CDR2 sequences are MNHNS and SASEGT. The CDR3 length is 13 residues. V shed 7 bases, J shed 5 bases, and the junction held 7 bases outside the gene matches. CDR3 sequence reads: CASNAGGWTEAFF. The CDR3 DNA sequence: TGTGCCAGCAATGCAGGGGGTTGGACTGAAGCTTTCTTT.

The chain carries TRBV7-2 and TRBJ2-5; 7 bases agree with TRBD1. Germline CDR1 reads SGHTA; CDR2 reads FQGNSA. Trimming took 2 bases from V and 4 from J; bases not matched to a gene: 1. CDR3 size: 13 residues. In nucleotides, the CDR3 is TGTGCCAGCAGCTTAAACAGGGGAGAGACCCAGTACTTC. The encoded protein is CASSLNRGETQYF.

The chain recombines TRBV7-2 with TRBJ1-5; D uncertain. The CDR3 covers 16 residues. Trimming took off 5 bases at V and 2 bases at J, with 16 bases between the two ends. CDR1 is SGHTA, CDR2 FQGNSA, per germline. The chain's CDR3 is CASSNGGSAGNQPQHF. The CDR3 nucleotides read TGTGCCAGCAGCAACGGCGGTAGCGCGGGCAATCAGCCCCAGCATTTT.

This sequence joins TRBV7-2 and TRBJ1-2; the D gene is possibly TRBD1 (6 bases). CDR3 length equals 14 residues. The germline gives CDR1 SGHTA, CDR2 FQGNSA. The V and J ends lost 6 bases and 2 bases respectively, with 13 bases between them. The CDR3: CASRSTGSNYGYTF. For the CDR3, the DNA is TGTGCCAGCAGATCGACAGGATCAAACTATGGCTACACCTTC.

The CDR3 nucleotides read TGTGCCAGCAGCCGGATCAGGGGGAGCACAGATACGCAGTATTTT. This translates into CASSRIRGSTDTQYF. The V call is TRBV7-6, the J call TRBJ2-3; 7 nucleotides align to TRBD1. The CDR3 is made up of 15 amino acids. V gave up 5 bases and J gave up 0 bases; unmatched junction bases: 5. Germline loops: CDR1 SGHVS, CDR2 FNYEAQ. Full variable domain (remainder filled in from reference TRBV7-6 and TRBJ2-3): GAGVSQSPRYKVTKRGQDVALRCDPISGHVSLYWYRQALGQGPEFLTYFNYEAQQDKSGLPNDRFSAERPEGSISTLTIQRTEQRDSAMYRCASSRIRGSTDTQYFGPGTRLTVL.

This chain connects TRBV4-3 to TRBJ1-5; no firm D call. Germline V gene sequence: CDR1 LGHNA, CDR2 YSLEER. The CDR3 length is 15 residues. The V gene lost 1 base and the J gene lost 2 bases, with 9 bases spanning the gap. The CDR3 region is CASSQGADGNQPQHF. The CDR3 DNA follows: TGCGCCAGCAGCCAAGGAGCCGATGGCAATCAGCCCCAGCATTTT.

V gene TRBV29-1 combines with J gene TRBJ1-2; no reliable D call. The V gene's germline CDR1 is SQVTM and CDR2 ANQGSEA. The CDR3 is 14 residues long. Trimming shortened V by 3 bases and J by 2 bases, and 13 bases separated the two germline ends. The chain's CDR3 is CSVEAGALNYGYTF. The CDR3 bases are TGCAGCGTTGAGGCAGGAGCCCTAAACTATGGCTACACCTTC.

V and J are TRBV4-1 and TRBJ1-3; no clear D gene. Trimming left V 0 bases short and J 9 bases short, with 6 bases between. Germline V gene lookup returns CDR1 MGHRA and CDR2 YSYEKL. The CDR3 totals 12 residues. The DNA of the CDR3 is TGCGCCAGCAGCCAAGATCCGGGCACCATATATTTT. This gives the protein CASSQDPGTIYF.

This clone was recorded once. The gene calls are TRBV25-1 and TRBJ2-3; D perhaps matches TRBD2 (5 bases). The CDR3 contains 14 residues. V lost 1 base, J lost 1 base, and 6 bases lay in between. Germline CDR1 and CDR2: MGHDK and SYGVNS. The CDR3 loop reads CASSESAGTDTQYF. In nucleotides, the CDR3 is TGTGCCAGCAGTGAATCAGCGGGCACAGATACGCAGTATTTT.